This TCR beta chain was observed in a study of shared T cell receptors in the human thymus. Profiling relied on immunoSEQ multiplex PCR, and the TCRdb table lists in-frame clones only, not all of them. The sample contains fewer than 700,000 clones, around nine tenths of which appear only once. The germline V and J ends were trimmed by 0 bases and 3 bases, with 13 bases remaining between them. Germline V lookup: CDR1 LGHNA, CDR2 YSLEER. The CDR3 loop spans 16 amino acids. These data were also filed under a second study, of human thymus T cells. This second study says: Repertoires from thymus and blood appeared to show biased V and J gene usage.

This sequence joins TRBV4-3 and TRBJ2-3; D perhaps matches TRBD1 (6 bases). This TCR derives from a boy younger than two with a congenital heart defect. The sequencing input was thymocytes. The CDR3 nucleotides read TGCGCCAGCAGCCAAGATAGTGGGGGCAAGACAGATACGCAGTATTTT. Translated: CASSQDSGGKTDTQYF.